The next 11 T cell receptor beta chains were all read from a single sample in a study of cytotoxic CD8 clonotypes in ibrutinib-treated CLL (dated by TCRdb to 2020 to 2022). The library was generated by the immunoSEQ multiplex PCR assay. TCRdb holds this immuneACCESS table with in-frame rearrangements only. Some clones are missing; in checked studies, unresolved V genes explain under half, and the rest has no known cause. The sample table lists some 140,000 clones, roughly 90% of them with a count of one. The ten biggest clones cover 11% of the sample. The time point label here, explained by the study, means: 12 months on ibrutinib. This specimen consisted of PBMCs, obtained after 12 months of ibrutinib treatment. Every receptor here comes from a human donor with chronic lymphocytic leukemia.

This CDR3 reads CASSSRGGQGSGANVLTF. In DNA form, the CDR3 reads TGTGCCAGCAGCTCAAGAGGGGGACAGGGCTCTGGGGCCAACGTCCTGACTTTC. The V call is TRBV7-3, the J call TRBJ2-6, with 9 bases aligning to TRBD1. The V gene's germline CDR1 is SGHTA and CDR2 FQGTGA. The ends lost 4 bases at V and 0 bases at J; junction bases unmatched: 7. This CDR3 contains 18 residues.

The chain recombines TRBV11-2 with TRBJ2-7, with D tentatively TRBD1 or TRBD2 (5 bases each). Germline CDR1 SGHAT, CDR2 FQNNGV. V dropped 3 bases and J dropped 5 bases, with 11 bases sitting between them. This CDR3 is 13 amino acids long. CDR3 DNA sequence: TGTGCCAGCAGCTTGGGGGTATGGCACGAGCAGTACTTC. Amino acids: CASSLGVWHEQYF.

V and J are TRBV6-6 and TRBJ2-7, with D uncertain. Trimming pared 11 bases from V and 4 bases from J, leaving 12 bases between. This CDR3 region has 11 residues. Germline loops: CDR1 MNHNY, CDR2 SVGAGI (reference sequence). The CDR3 here is CAALRGYEQYF. The CDR3 DNA is TGTGCCGCCCTTAGAGGATACGAGCAGTACTTC.

V usage is TRBV6-5 and J usage is TRBJ2-5; D is tentatively TRBD1 or TRBD2 (5 bases each). There are 12 residues in the CDR3. V lost 2 bases and J 4 bases, leaving 5 bases between the germline ends. The V gene's germline CDR1 is MNHEY and CDR2 SVGAGI. Here the CDR3 reads CASSYGGETQYF. The CDR3, as DNA: TGTGCCAGCAGTTACGGGGGAGAGACCCAGTACTTC.

In its sample, this clone was seen a few times. The genes are TRBV19 and TRBJ2-7, with 7 bases that match TRBD2. CDR1 and CDR2 from the germline V gene are LNHDA and SQIVND (reference sequence). Unmatched junction bases numbered 5, after V lost 3 bases and J lost 3 bases. This CDR3 is 14 amino acids long. The CDR3 nucleotides are TGTGCCAGTAGTATCAGGGCGGGAGACTACGAGCAGTACTTC. Translating it yields CASSIRAGDYEQYF.

The CDR3 protein is CASSPGTGTSHGYTF. The CDR3, as DNA: TGTGCCAGCAGCCCAGGCACAGGGACCTCGCATGGCTACACCTTC. The V call is TRBV7-3, the J call TRBJ1-2, with D perhaps TRBD1 (6 bases). CDR3 length: 15 residues. The V gene's germline CDR1 is SGHTA and CDR2 FQGTGA. The ends were cut back, 5 bases at V and 6 bases at J, with 19 bases in the middle. The full variable domain, rest sourced from reference TRBV7-3 and TRBJ1-2, is GAGVSQTPSNKVTEKGKYVELRCDPISGHTALYWYRQSLGQGPEFLIYFQGTGAADDSGLPNDRFFAVRPEGSVSTLKIQRTERGDSAVYLCASSPGTGTSHGYTFGSGTRLTVV.

CDR3 nucleotide sequence: TGTGCCAGCAGTTACTCGGTTTCCGGGGGCCAAGAGACCCAGTACTTC. Translated, it gives CASSYSVSGGQETQYF. This chain connects TRBV6-5 to TRBJ2-5; a weak D match, TRBD2 (6 bases). The V gene's germline CDR1 is MNHEY and CDR2 SVGAGI. With 0 bases removed from V and 1 base from J, the gap between germline ends came to 12 bases. The CDR3 has 16 amino acids.

CDR3 residues: CASRGLFYYGYTF. CDR3 sequence (DNA): TGTGCCAGCAGAGGGCTTTTCTACTATGGCTACACCTTC. The chain carries TRBV5-8 and TRBJ1-2; D call uncertain. CDR3 length: 13 amino acids. The V end lost 5 bases, the J end lost 3 bases, and 11 bases lay between the germline ends. Germline CDR1 SGHTS, CDR2 YDEGEE.

The chain has TRBV2 and TRBJ2-7; TRBD2 aligns across 16 bases. The CDR3 totals 15 residues. Germline loops: CDR1 SNHLY, CDR2 FYNNEI. The J segment lost 5 bases and the V segment lost 6 bases, leaving 4 bases of the junction unmatched. Written as DNA, the CDR3 is TGTGCCAGCAGGAAGGGACTAGCGGGAGGGGACGAGCAGTACTTC. This gives the protein CASRKGLAGGDEQYF.

The chain combines TRBV5-1 with TRBJ1-2; 8 positions match TRBD1. Germline V gene data show CDR1 as SGHRS and CDR2 as YFSETQ. CDR3 length: 15 residues. V lost 4 bases, J lost 5 bases, and 10 bases stayed unmatched. Here the CDR3 reads CASSHGGQGGYGYTF. DNA for the CDR3: TGCGCCAGCAGCCATGGCGGACAGGGTGGGTATGGCTACACCTTC. The full variable domain, in which reference TRBV5-1 and TRBJ1-2 provide the parts outside the CDR3, is KAGVTQTPRYLIKTRGQQVTLSCSPISGHRSVSWYQQTPGQGLQFLFEYFSETQRNKGNFPGRFSGRQFSNSRSEMNVSTLELGDSALYLCASSHGGQGGYGYTFGSGTRLTVV.

The chain combines TRBV28 with TRBJ2-3, with 8 bases that match TRBD2. The CDR3 totals 15 residues. Germline V CDR1 and CDR2: MDHEN, SYDVKM. J lost 0 bases, V lost 3 bases, and 2 bases had no gene match. The chain's CDR3 is CASSFSGASTDTQYF. DNA of the CDR3: TGTGCCAGCAGTTTTAGCGGGGCTAGCACAGATACGCAGTATTTT.